This entry lists 22 T cell receptor beta chains sequenced from one sample in a study of blood T cell repertoires in COVID-19. TCRdb's table, derived via immunoSEQ multiplex PCR, lists solely in-frame clones and lacks some. The data contain more than 350,000 clones, about 87% of them singletons. The source material was peripheral blood. The receptors stem from a woman in her twenties or thirties with COVID-19, enrolled during active disease.

The chain combines TRBV28 with TRBJ2-5; TRBD1 aligns across 9 bases. Trimming took 6 bases from V and 3 from J; bases not matched to a gene: 8. The germline V gene encodes CDR1 MDHEN and CDR2 SYDVKM. The CDR3 is 15 residues long. The CDR3 coding sequence is TGTGCCAGCAGCCCCGGGACAGGGCCCAAAGAGACCCAGTACTTC. Protein: CASSPGTGPKETQYF.

In nucleotides, the CDR3 is TGTGCCAGCAAGGGGACTAGCGGGAGAAGCGGGGAGCTGTTTTTT. Translation: CASKGTSGRSGELFF. This sequence joins TRBV2 and TRBJ2-2; TRBD2 agrees at 14 bases. Germline V gives CDR1 SNHLY, CDR2 FYNNEI. The ends lost 7 bases at V and 7 bases at J; junction bases unmatched: 5. This CDR3 contains 15 residues.

The V and J genes are TRBV4-3 and TRBJ1-6, with 7 positions matching TRBD1. In germline, CDR1 is LGHNA, CDR2 YSLEER. V was pared by 0 bases and J by 8 bases, with 13 bases of the junction left unmatched. The CDR3 spans 18 residues. The CDR3 DNA sequence: TGCGCCAGCAGCCAAGACGTTCGTGACAGGGTTAAACATTCACCCCTCCACTTT. Protein product: CASSQDVRDRVKHSPLHF.

The table lists this clone with a few counts. V is TRBV11-2 and J is TRBJ1-6, with no clear D. Trimming removed 0 bases at V and 9 bases at J, with 6 bases between. The CDR3 extends over 13 amino acids. Germline V gives CDR1 SGHAT, CDR2 FQNNGV. The CDR3 nucleotides are TGTGCCAGCAGCTTAGAGAGGGTTTCACCCCTCCACTTT. Translation gives CASSLERVSPLHF. Supplemented by reference TRBV11-2 and TRBJ1-6, the full variable domain reads EAGVAQSPRYKIIEKRQSVAFWCNPISGHATLYWYQQILGQGPKLLIQFQNNGVVDDSQLPKDRFSAERLKGVDSTLKIQPAKLEDSAVYLCASSLERVSPLHFGNGTRLTVT.

The CDR3 protein is CASSLGGTPSYEQYF. In DNA, the CDR3 is TGTGCCAGCAGCTTAGGCGGGACCCCCTCCTACGAGCAGTACTTC. This chain links TRBV7-3 with TRBJ2-7, with D maybe TRBD2 (6 bases). Trimming took 2 bases from V and 0 from J, leaving 11 bases between them. Germline lookup yields CDR1 SGHTA and CDR2 FQGTGA. The CDR3 has 15 residues.

This clone was observed a handful of times. The chain recombines TRBV9 with TRBJ2-7; a possible D gene is TRBD1 (5 bases). Trimming took 3 bases from V and 6 from J, leaving 19 bases between them. Germline CDR1 is SGDLS and CDR2 is YYNGEE. This CDR3 comprises 15 residues. The CDR3 loop is CASSAPGNHPAEQYF. The CDR3 nucleotides are TGTGCCAGCAGCGCCCCAGGGAACCATCCGGCCGAGCAGTACTTC. Drawing the rest from reference TRBV9 and TRBJ2-7, the complete variable domain is DSGVTQTPKHLITATGQRVTLRCSPRSGDLSVYWYQQSLDQGLQFLIQYYNGEERAKGNILERFSAQQFPDLHSELNLSSLELGDSALYFCASSAPGNHPAEQYFGPGTRLTVT.

The CDR3: CASSRDSPNTGELFF. For the CDR3, the DNA is TGTGCCAGCAGCCGGGACAGCCCGAACACCGGGGAGCTGTTTTTT. This chain joins TRBV7-3 and TRBJ2-2, with 7 bases identical to TRBD1. After removal of 5 bases from V and 0 bases from J, the junction contained 3 bases not matched to a gene. Germline loops: CDR1 SGHTA, CDR2 FQGTGA. This CDR3 contains 15 residues.

The chain joins TRBV6-2 or TRBV6-3 to TRBJ1-5; the D gene is possibly TRBD1 (5 bases). CDR1 and CDR2 from the germline V gene are MNHEY and SVGEGT. CDR3 length: 19 residues. With 2 bases removed from V and 0 bases from J, the gap between germline ends came to 20 bases. The CDR3: CASSYRGRDRTYSNQPQHF. DNA for the CDR3: TGTGCCAGCAGTTACCGAGGCAGGGATCGAACTTATAGCAATCAGCCCCAGCATTTT.

This clone is a singleton in its sample. The chain uses TRBV29-1 and TRBJ2-3; a possible D gene is TRBD2 (5 bases). Germline CDR1 and CDR2: SQVTM and ANQGSEA. There are 16 residues in the CDR3. V gave up 7 bases and J gave up 0 bases, with 20 bases separating them. The CDR3, as DNA: TGCAGCGCCCTCTCGATCGAGCGGAGAAGCACAGATACGCAGTATTTT. Amino acids: CSALSIERRSTDTQYF.

Here the CDR3 DNA reads TGTGCCAGCAAAGGGGGCGCAGGTTTTGGGGCCAACGTCCTGACTTTC. Amino acids: CASKGGAGFGANVLTF. V gene TRBV2 combines with J gene TRBJ2-6, with 7 bases aligning to TRBD1. Germline values: CDR1 SNHLY, CDR2 FYNNEI. This CDR3 comprises 16 residues. The V gene end was trimmed by 7 bases and the J gene end by 3 bases; junction bases not matched to a gene: 9.

To note about this clone: Other DNA sequences in this specimen translate into the identical CDR3. The chain links TRBV6-5 to TRBJ1-6; D gene uncertain. Germline values: CDR1 MNHEY, CDR2 SVGAGI. The CDR3 totals 12 residues. V was shortened by 6 bases and J by 7 bases, with 7 bases between the two germline ends. CDR3 sequence: CASRRQNSPLHF. The CDR3 bases are TGTGCCAGCAGGAGACAAAATTCACCCCTCCACTTT.

The rearrangement uses TRBV2 and TRBJ1-1; 7 nucleotides align to TRBD1. The V gene's germline CDR1 is SNHLY and CDR2 FYNNEI. The CDR3 runs to 15 residues. The J segment lost 3 bases and the V segment lost 5 bases, leaving 9 bases of the junction unmatched. CDR3 DNA sequence: TGTGCCAGCAGTACCGCTAACAGGGGAGACACTGAAGCTTTCTTT. It is translated as CASSTANRGDTEAFF. Combining the CDR3 with reference TRBV2 and TRBJ1-1 gives the whole variable domain EPEVTQTPSHQVTQMGQEVILRCVPISNHLYFYWYRQILGQKVEFLVSFYNNEISEKSEIFDDQFSVERPDGSNFTLKIRSTKLEDSAMYFCASSTANRGDTEAFFGQGTRLTVV.

The chain recombines TRBV7-9 with TRBJ2-7; 8 nucleotides agree with TRBD1. V dropped 3 bases and J dropped 4; count of bases not matched to a gene: 5. Germline CDR1 reads SEHNR; CDR2 reads FQNEAQ (reference sequence). The CDR3 has 14 amino acids. CDR3 residues: CASSFLDRDYEQYF. The CDR3 DNA follows: TGTGCCAGCAGCTTTTTGGACAGGGATTACGAGCAGTACTTC. The full variable domain, with the rest looked up from reference TRBV7-9 and TRBJ2-7, is DTGVSQNPRHKITKRGQNVTFRCDPISEHNRLYWYRQTLGQGPEFLTYFQNEAQLEKSRLLSDRFSAERPKGSFSTLEIQRTEQGDSAMYLCASSFLDRDYEQYFGPGTRLTVT.

The chain carries TRBV18 and TRBJ1-4, with D tentatively TRBD1 (5 bases). Trimming left V 0 bases short and J 8 bases short, with 13 bases between. Germline V gives CDR1 KGHSH, CDR2 LQKENI. The CDR3 runs 15 residues. The CDR3 loop reads CASSPPYQGHEKLFF. In DNA, the CDR3 is TGTGCCAGCTCACCACCGTACCAGGGTCACGAAAAACTGTTTTTT.

The rearrangement uses TRBV9 and TRBJ1-1; 8 positions agree with TRBD1. Germline CDR1 SGDLS, CDR2 YYNGEE. The J segment lost 8 bases and the V segment lost 0 bases, leaving 6 bases of the junction unmatched. The CDR3 is 14 residues long. The CDR3 sequence is CASSVEGTGSEAFF. In DNA, the CDR3 is TGTGCCAGCAGCGTAGAAGGGACAGGCTCAGAAGCTTTCTTT.

The rearrangement joins TRBV30 to TRBJ2-1; 10 bases are shared with TRBD2. Germline trimming cut 1 base from V and 3 bases from J; bases unmatched to any gene: 18. The CDR3 spans 20 residues. The germline V gene has CDR1 GTSNPN and CDR2 SVGIG (reference sequence). CDR3 sequence reads: CAWSERGGASGSTYYNEQFF. The CDR3 nucleotides are TGTGCCTGGAGTGAAAGGGGTGGGGCTAGCGGGAGTACGTACTACAATGAGCAGTTCTTC.

The V gene is TRBV11-3, the J gene TRBJ1-1; D is uncertain. Trimming took off 5 bases at V and 1 base at J, with 8 bases between the two ends. Germline values: CDR1 SGHNT, CDR2 YENEEA. The CDR3 consists of 13 residues. The CDR3 loop is CASSLVWNTEAFF. CDR3 DNA sequence: TGTGCCAGCAGCCTCGTGTGGAACACTGAAGCTTTCTTT.

Only a few counts were recorded for this clone. The V call is TRBV6-1, the J call TRBJ1-5; 8 nucleotides agree with TRBD1. Unmatched junction bases numbered 0, after V lost 3 bases and J lost 5 bases. Germline values: CDR1 MNHNS, CDR2 SASEGT. This CDR3 comprises 13 residues. The CDR3, as DNA: TGTGCCAGCAGTGACAGGGGGCATCAGCCCCAGCATTTT. Amino acid sequence: CASSDRGHQPQHF.

This chain links TRBV11-2 with TRBJ2-7, with D maybe TRBD1 (5 bases). The CDR3 contains 13 residues. Germline V gene sequence: CDR1 SGHAT, CDR2 FQNNGV. The V end lost 5 bases, the J end lost 4 bases, and 12 bases lay between the germline ends. The CDR3 spells CASSTQGVYEQYF. The DNA of the CDR3 is TGTGCCAGCAGCACCCAGGGTGTTTACGAGCAGTACTTC. Full variable domain (missing parts from reference TRBV11-2 and TRBJ2-7): EAGVAQSPRYKIIEKRQSVAFWCNPISGHATLYWYQQILGQGPKLLIQFQNNGVVDDSQLPKDRFSAERLKGVDSTLKIQPAKLEDSAVYLCASSTQGVYEQYFGPGTRLTVT.

This sequence joins TRBV27 and TRBJ2-3; 12 nucleotides line up with TRBD1. V lost 6 bases and J lost 5; bases outside the gene matches: 9. Per germline, CDR1 MNHEY and CDR2 SMNVEV (reference sequence). The CDR3 is made up of 16 amino acids. The CDR3 DNA follows: TGTGCCAGCAGCCATCTTGGGACAGGGGGCCGAGATACGCAGTATTTT. Amino acids: CASSHLGTGGRDTQYF.

Written as DNA, the CDR3 is TGTGCCAGCAGCAATTTCGGGACTAGCGTAGCCCTACATGAGCAGTTCTTC. This translates into CASSNFGTSVALHEQFF. This chain links TRBV5-4 with TRBJ2-1, with 10 bases lining up with TRBD2. CDR1 is SGHNT, CDR2 YYREEE, per germline (reference sequence). The CDR3 contains 17 residues. V was clipped by 4 bases and J by 8 bases; unmatched bases: 15.

The V call is TRBV7-9, the J call TRBJ1-2, with 11 bases lining up with TRBD1. Germline lookup yields CDR1 SEHNR and CDR2 FQNEAQ (reference sequence). The CDR3 covers 16 residues. Trimming cost V 0 bases and J 7 bases; bases outside gene matches: 7. CDR3 residues: CASSLALGQGAGGYTF. CDR3 nucleotides: TGTGCCAGCAGCTTAGCGCTCGGACAGGGGGCCGGTGGCTACACCTTC. Full variable domain (rest looked up from reference TRBV7-9 and TRBJ1-2): DTGVSQNPRHKITKRGQNVTFRCDPISEHNRLYWYRQTLGQGPEFLTYFQNEAQLEKSRLLSDRFSAERPKGSFSTLEIQRTEQGDSAMYLCASSLALGQGAGGYTFGSGTRLTVV.